The 23 T cell receptor beta chains below were found in one sample sequenced in a study of long-term antiretroviral therapy in people with HIV. At survey level, the immunoSEQ assay was run in its v3.0 version. Clones were read by immunoSEQ multiplex PCR, and TCRdb kept only the in-frame ones, dropping some. There are around 12,000 clones in the sample; about 88% occur only once, and approximately 20% lies in the top ten. Sequencing was performed on unsorted PBMCs, taken 2.1 years after starting antiretroviral therapy. Receptor source: a woman in her thirties or forties with HIV.

The genes are TRBV10-3 and TRBJ1-4, with 7 bases lining up with TRBD1. Per germline, CDR1 ENHRY and CDR2 SYGVKD. V gave up 2 bases and J gave up 3 bases; unmatched junction bases: 6. The CDR3 runs 16 residues. CDR3: CAISEHPGGSNEKLFF. DNA of the CDR3: TGTGCCATCAGTGAGCACCCAGGGGGGTCTAATGAAAAACTGTTTTTT.

The chain uses TRBV2 and TRBJ2-1; 10 bases agree with TRBD2. The ends lost 5 bases at V and 8 bases at J; junction bases unmatched: 6. This CDR3 is 14 amino acids long. CDR1 and CDR2 (germline): SNHLY, FYNNEI. CDR3 region: CASSPSGGGDEQFF. CDR3 nucleotides: TGTGCCAGCAGTCCAAGCGGGGGGGGCGATGAGCAGTTCTTC.

This rearrangement joins TRBV4-2 to TRBJ2-3, with 11 bases that match TRBD1. This CDR3 has 17 amino acids. V lost 9 bases to trimming and J lost 2 bases; unmatched junction nucleotides: 13. Germline V CDR1 and CDR2: LGHNA, YNFKEQ. The CDR3 DNA follows: TGTGCCAGTAGCGCCGCCGGACAGGGGGCCAACACAGATACGCAGTATTTT. Translation gives CASSAAGQGANTDTQYF.

The chain joins TRBV7-9 to TRBJ1-5; TRBD1 might be the D (6 bases). V shed 5 bases and J shed 4 bases, with 12 bases lying between them. Germline values: CDR1 SEHNR, CDR2 FQNEAQ (reference sequence). The CDR3 is 14 amino acids. In nucleotides, the CDR3 is TGTGCCAGCAGCCCCGGCCAGGGGAATCAGCCCCAGCATTTT. Its protein product is CASSPGQGNQPQHF.

This rearrangement joins TRBV4-2 to TRBJ1-4; 8 nucleotides align to TRBD1. J was trimmed by 5 bases and V by 0 bases; bases with no gene match: 8. This CDR3 comprises 17 residues. CDR1 and CDR2 from the germline V gene are LGHNA and YNFKEQ. The CDR3 DNA follows: TGTGCCAGCAGCCAAGATGTAGTCACAGGGGGGAATGAAAAACTGTTTTTT. Protein: CASSQDVVTGGNEKLFF.

The chain combines TRBV30 with TRBJ2-2; D possibly uses TRBD1 or TRBD2 (5 bases each). The CDR3 consists of 14 residues. V was shortened by 5 bases and J by 1 base, with 11 bases between the two germline ends. Germline V CDR1 and CDR2: GTSNPN, SVGIG (reference sequence). DNA for the CDR3: TGTGCCTGGGGGAGACAGATGAACACCGGGGAGCTGTTTTTT. Its translation: CAWGRQMNTGELFF.

J is TRBJ2-5 and V is TRBV6-6; 7 bases are a match to TRBD1. The CDR3 totals 15 residues. Germline trimming cut 2 bases from V and 4 bases from J; bases unmatched to any gene: 7. CDR1 and CDR2 (germline): MNHNY, SVGAGI (reference sequence). This chain's CDR3 is CASSYPQTGTETQYF. In DNA, the CDR3 is TGTGCCAGCAGTTACCCACAGACAGGGACAGAGACCCAGTACTTC.

The chain employs TRBV5-6 and TRBJ2-1; TRBD1 agrees at 8 bases. The germline V gene has CDR1 SGHDT and CDR2 YYEEEE. This CDR3 is 15 amino acids long. V was clipped by 2 bases and J by 7 bases; unmatched bases: 8. The CDR3 coding sequence is TGTGCCAGCAGCTTTAGGGCCGGACAGGGAAATGAGCAGTTCTTC. This encodes CASSFRAGQGNEQFF.

The V gene is TRBV29-1, the J gene TRBJ2-3; the D is unclear. Germline V gives CDR1 SQVTM, CDR2 ANQGSEA. The CDR3 consists of 14 residues. V shed 7 bases and J shed 3 bases, with 17 bases lying between them. CDR3: CSAMPGLKTDTQYF. The CDR3 DNA reads TGCAGCGCAATGCCGGGTCTAAAAACAGATACGCAGTATTTT.

The V gene is TRBV7-2, the J gene TRBJ1-5, with D perhaps matching TRBD1 (5 bases). CDR1 is SGHTA and CDR2 is FQGNSA in the germline V gene. Trimming removed 3 bases at V and 7 bases at J, with 13 bases between. This CDR3 region has 14 residues. The CDR3 nucleotides are TGTGCCAGCAGCTTGGGGGGGGAGGGACAGCCCCAGCATTTT. Its translation is CASSLGGEGQPQHF.

The chain links TRBV7-9 to TRBJ1-1; tentative D call: TRBD1 (6 bases). Germline CDR1 is SEHNR and CDR2 is FQNEAQ (reference sequence). This CDR3 is 15 amino acids long. Trimming took off 6 bases at V and 1 base at J, with 15 bases between the two ends. The CDR3 is CASRPWEGGNTEAFF. The CDR3 DNA reads as TGTGCCAGCAGACCCTGGGAAGGGGGGAACACTGAAGCTTTCTTT.

The table lists this clone with a count of one. The J gene is TRBJ1-1, the V gene TRBV19; D is unclear. This CDR3 region has 13 residues. Trimming removed 5 bases from V and 4 bases from J, with 11 bases in between. The germline V gene encodes CDR1 LNHDA and CDR2 SQIVND (reference sequence). The chain's CDR3 is CASSERSSTEAFF. CDR3 nucleotide sequence: TGTGCCAGTAGTGAACGGTCGAGCACTGAAGCTTTCTTT.

The V call is TRBV7-6, the J call TRBJ1-6; D is uncertain. CDR3 length: 12 residues. Per the germline V gene, CDR1 is SGHVS and CDR2 is FNYEAQ. V lost 5 bases and J 8 bases, leaving 7 bases between the germline ends. The CDR3, as DNA: TGTGCCAGCAGCCCCCCGGATTCACCCCTCCACTTT. Translation gives CASSPPDSPLHF.

This chain connects TRBV7-9 to TRBJ1-4; TRBD1 matches at 8 bases. Germline V gene data show CDR1 as SEHNR and CDR2 as FQNEAQ (reference sequence). CDR3 size: 17 residues. V shed 5 bases and J 0 bases; nucleotides not matched to a gene: 8. The CDR3 loop is CASSRGDRSATNEKLFF. The CDR3 DNA reads TGTGCCAGCAGCAGGGGGGACAGGAGTGCAACTAATGAAAAACTGTTTTTT.

The chain couples TRBV5-1 to TRBJ1-2; D is unresolved. CDR3 length: 15 amino acids. Germline assignment: CDR1 SGHRS and CDR2 YFSETQ. Trimming left V 0 bases short and J 0 bases short, with 9 bases between. The DNA for the CDR3 is TGCGCCAGCAGCTTGGATCTGAGTTCTAACTATGGCTACACCTTC. It specifies CASSLDLSSNYGYTF.

CDR3 nucleotides: TGTGCCAGCAGCTCAGGGGGGAACACTGAAGCTTTCTTT. Translated: CASSSGGNTEAFF. The chain combines TRBV7-6 with TRBJ1-1, with TRBD1 identical over 7 bases. With V trimmed by 4 bases and J by 1 base, 0 bases remained unmatched. The CDR3 has 13 amino acids. Looked up from germline, CDR1 is SGHVS and CDR2 is FNYEAQ.

This chain connects TRBV10-3 to TRBJ1-5; the D gene is possibly TRBD1 (6 bases). The ends were cut back, 3 bases at V and 4 bases at J, with 22 bases in the middle. Looked up from germline, CDR1 is ENHRY and CDR2 is SYGVKD. This CDR3 region has 18 residues. The DNA of the CDR3 is TGTGCCATCAGTGACAACCCCCCAGAGCAGGGGACGAATCAGCCCCAGCATTTT. Its translation: CAISDNPPEQGTNQPQHF.

The chain links TRBV4-1 to TRBJ1-2; no definite D call. Germline values: CDR1 MGHRA, CDR2 YSYEKL. V was pared by 0 bases and J by 5 bases, with 13 bases between. The CDR3 loop spans 15 amino acids. The CDR3 DNA reads as TGCGCCAGCAGCCAAGATGAGGCGGACCCATATGGCTACACCTTC. Amino acids: CASSQDEADPYGYTF.

This clone was detected only once. The chain couples TRBV7-9 to TRBJ1-3; D is ambiguous. The germline V and J ends were trimmed by 5 bases and 0 bases, with 8 bases remaining between them. The CDR3 has 14 residues. CDR1 SEHNR and CDR2 FQNEAQ come from the germline V gene (reference sequence). Written as DNA, the CDR3 is TGTGCCAGCAGCCTGACGGTCTCTGGAAACACCATATATTTT. This sequence encodes CASSLTVSGNTIYF.

The genes are TRBV7-3 and TRBJ2-3, with TRBD2 matching over 8 bases. From germline, CDR1 is SGHTA and CDR2 FQGTGA. The CDR3 is made up of 18 amino acids. Trimming cost V 0 bases and J 0 bases; bases outside gene matches: 8. This chain's CDR3 is CASSLTVRSGGSTDTQYF. For the CDR3, the DNA is TGTGCCAGCAGCTTAACGGTCCGAAGCGGGGGCAGCACAGATACGCAGTATTTT.

The chain has TRBV5-1 and TRBJ2-5, with TRBD2 identical over 7 bases. CDR1 is SGHRS and CDR2 is YFSETQ in the germline V gene. The CDR3 contains 14 residues. Trimming cost V 0 bases and J 3 bases; bases outside gene matches: 2. For the CDR3, the DNA is TGCGCCAGCAGCTTGGCGGGACTAAAAGAGACCCAGTACTTC. Protein product: CASSLAGLKETQYF.

There are a few counts of this clone. This chain uses TRBV5-4 with TRBJ2-2, with D possibly matching TRBD2 (5 bases). V shed 4 bases and J shed 3 bases, with 13 bases lying between them. From germline, CDR1 is SGHNT and CDR2 YYREEE (reference sequence). This CDR3 is 15 amino acids long. CDR3 protein: CASSHQLADTGELFF. CDR3 bases: TGTGCCAGCAGCCACCAGCTAGCTGACACCGGGGAGCTGTTTTTT.

This chain connects TRBV18 to TRBJ2-5; D is ambiguous. Germline V CDR1 and CDR2: KGHSH, LQKENI. The CDR3 is 14 residues long. V lost 0 bases to trimming and J lost 3 bases, with 8 bases between them. CDR3 coding DNA: TGTGCCAGCTCACCACCGCACGGTGAAGAGACCCAGTACTTC. Amino acids: CASSPPHGEETQYF.